Described below is a single TCR beta chain sequence and its context. What antigen it recognizes has not been identified. The input lacks base qualities; no much larger clone sits a single base away. The immunoSEQ Assay was used to sequence TCR beta CDR3 regions from DNA. Processing in the source paper ran as follows. To compute T cell density, TCR beta template counts were normalized to usable DNA, which was estimated by amplifying housekeeping genes. Richness was estimated with the preseqR package, extrapolating to 400,000 templates for PBMC samples and 120,000 templates for tissue samples. Clonality was defined as one minus Pielou's evenness. To identify tissue-enriched TCRs, differential abundance testing was run on productive amino-acid clonotypes with a minimum total count of 5 and an alpha of 0.1. The Jaccard Index and the Morisita Overlap Index were used to quantify repertoire overlap between compartments. GLIPH clustered TCR beta CDR3s with public tetramer-defined viral CDR3s; viral motifs required at least three viral sequences plus V-gene enrichment. TCRdb holds this immuneACCESS table with in-frame rearrangements only. Some clones are missing; in checked studies, unresolved V genes explain under half, and the rest has no known cause. From that table come the V and J calls and clone size; the DNA was used to work out D and trimming. For this sample there are about 54,000 clones; approximately 80% appear just once. The leading ten clones occupy about 20% of the sample.

This specimen belongs to a study of T cells in localized non-small cell lung cancer (dated by TCRdb to the early 2020s). Describing the broader study: The study examined T cell repertoires in approximately 240 patients with early-stage NSCLC and compared tumors with uninvolved tumor-adjacent lungs. The cohort was made up of approximately 250 treatment-naive NSCLC patients whose localized lung tumors had been resected. The mean age of the NSCLC patients was roughly 70 years, with roughly 120 men and around 100 women.

General conclusions and limits of the study: Uninvolved tumor-adjacent lung showed the highest T cell clonality, higher than tumor, which suggests more focused antigenic responses in the uninvolved tumor-adjacent lung. Longer overall survival was associated with higher blood T cell density, whereas shorter survival was associated with higher adjacent-lung clonality. Because the study design was exploratory, TCR variables were selected using unadjusted p-values without false-discovery rate correction. A median of approximately 53 of the top 100 tumor clones turned up in the paired uninvolved adjacent lung, and approximately 30 of those clones also ranked among the top 100 of that same adjacent lung. Multi-region tumor sequencing was not performed, so intratumor heterogeneity could not be excluded.

At diagnosis, peripheral blood, uninvolved tumor-adjacent lung and tumor were collected and stored as a combination of fresh-frozen and FFPE material. For TCR repertoire profiling, blood samples were analyzed as peripheral blood mononuclear cells. As encoded in the germline V gene, CDR1 is LGHNA while CDR2 is YSLEER. Spanning cysteine to phenylalanine, the CDR3 consists of 13 amino acids. The sequence is cut down to CDR3 DNA, 39 bases in frame from base 1. V sheds 0 bases and J sheds 5 bases, leaving 7 bases between their ends. Sample: peripheral blood, taken before any cancer treatment. The origin of this receptor is a female donor older than 55 with stage II squamous cell lung carcinoma. The sequence joins TRBV4-3 to TRBJ2-5, with a weak D call of TRBD2 (5 bases match). The CDR3 protein is CASSQDRGETQYF. DNA sequence: TGCGCCAGCAGCCAAGACCGCGGGGAGACCCAGTACTTC.